These 19 T cell receptor beta chains share one sample of origin, sequenced in a study of T cells in Graves' hyperthyroidism and ophthalmopathy. Using RNA transcripts as the source, TCR beta CDR3 regions were amplified. Initially, a first-round RT-PCR of the TCR CDR3 employed the HTBI primer set. From the multiplex PCR reads, TCRdb called clonotypes with MiXCR, one entry per CDR3 protein. The table has about 600,000 distinct CDR3 sequences, 15% to 20% seen once; the top ten hold 2.5% to 4%. The sequencing sample was made of blood. The receptors come from a woman aged 40 to 50 with Graves' ophthalmopathy.

The rearrangement joins TRBV29-1 to TRBJ2-1; D may match TRBD1 or TRBD2 (5 bases each). The CDR3 consists of 15 residues. Germline assignment: CDR1 SQVTM and CDR2 ANQGSEA. The V end was cut by 5 bases, the J end by 0 bases, with 14 bases between. Here the CDR3 DNA reads TGCAGCGTTCAAACCGGGACCGCCTCCTACAATGAGCAGTTCTTC. It codes for CSVQTGTASYNEQFF.

This clonotype came up a few times. The V and J genes are TRBV29-1 and TRBJ2-3, with 7 nucleotides matching TRBD1. The CDR3 is made up of 13 amino acids. Germline CDR1 and CDR2: SQVTM and ANQGSEA. V lost 6 bases, J lost 7 bases, and 10 bases stayed unmatched. CDR3 region: CSVLLGDSNTQYF. The CDR3, as DNA: TGCAGCGTGCTGCTAGGGGACAGCAATACGCAGTATTTT.

This chain uses TRBV7-2 with TRBJ2-2; D not resolved. The germline V and J ends were trimmed by 3 bases and 6 bases, with 8 bases remaining between them. Germline CDR1 is SGHTA and CDR2 is FQGNSA. The length of the CDR3 is 13 residues. The CDR3 is CASSFRASGELFF. In DNA form, the CDR3 reads TGTGCCAGCAGCTTTCGGGCCTCCGGGGAGCTGTTTTTT.

In this sample, this clonotype turned up a few times. The CDR3 DNA is TGCAGTGCGCGACAGAACTCTGGAAACACCATATATTTT. Protein sequence: CSARQNSGNTIYF. V gene TRBV20-1 combines with J gene TRBJ1-3; D perhaps matches TRBD1 (5 bases). The germline gives CDR1 DFQATT, CDR2 SNEGSKA (reference sequence). Trimming stripped 6 bases from V and 0 bases from J, with 9 bases between. The CDR3 consists of 13 residues.

This clonotype was observed a handful of times. The V call is TRBV6-1, the J call TRBJ1-2; a possible D gene is TRBD1 (6 bases). V shed 9 bases and J shed 0 bases, with 11 bases lying between them. Germline CDR1 MNHNS, CDR2 SASEGT. The CDR3 length is 13 residues. The CDR3 DNA follows: TGTGCCAGTAAAGACAGGTCTAACTATGGCTACACCTTC. This codes for CASKDRSNYGYTF.

Many counts were recorded for this clonotype. The chain has TRBV5-6 and TRBJ2-3; D is unclear. Trimming stripped 0 bases from V and 7 bases from J, with 9 bases between. This CDR3 has 13 residues. CDR1 SGHDT and CDR2 YYEEEE come from the germline V gene. CDR3 nucleotide sequence: TGTGCCAGCAGCTTGGGGGCCGGTAATACGCAGTATTTT. Protein sequence: CASSLGAGNTQYF.

This clonotype was observed many times. The chain recombines TRBV28 with TRBJ2-7; the match to TRBD1 covers 8 bases. J gave up 3 bases and V 3 bases, and 7 bases lay outside the gene matches. This CDR3 has 15 residues. CDR1 and CDR2 from the germline V gene are MDHEN and SYDVKM. This CDR3 reads CASSLPGGAGYEQYF. In DNA form, the CDR3 reads TGTGCCAGCAGTTTGCCAGGGGGCGCAGGCTACGAGCAGTACTTC. The full variable domain, its missing parts supplied by reference TRBV28 and TRBJ2-7, is DVKVTQSSRYLVKRTGEKVFLECVQDMDHENMFWYRQDPGLGLRLIYFSYDVKMKEKGDIPEGYSVSREKKERFSLILESASTNQTSMYLCASSLPGGAGYEQYFGPGTRLTVT.

This clonotype was counted many times. The chain combines TRBV5-1 with TRBJ1-1; 8 bases are a match to TRBD1. CDR1 SGHRS and CDR2 YFSETQ come from the germline V gene. The CDR3 spans 16 residues. V was clipped by 4 bases and J by 1 base; unmatched bases: 9. The CDR3 sequence: CASSPVAGQGNTEAFF. The CDR3 nucleotides read TGCGCCAGCAGCCCTGTGGCCGGACAGGGGAACACTGAAGCTTTCTTT.

This clonotype was recorded many times. The genes are TRBV18 and TRBJ1-1; D may be TRBD1 (5 bases). The CDR3 is 14 amino acids. Germline V gene data show CDR1 as KGHSH and CDR2 as LQKENI. V lost 6 bases, J lost 3 bases, and 14 bases lay in between. CDR3 nucleotide sequence: TGTGCCAGCTCTCAGGGCTCTAGGGACACTGAAGCTTTCTTT. Translated, it gives CASSQGSRDTEAFF.

This clonotype was observed many times. V and J are TRBV7-9 and TRBJ2-3; TRBD2 is a possible D gene (6 bases). The germline V and J ends were trimmed by 5 bases and 0 bases, with 12 bases remaining between them. Germline CDR1 is SEHNR and CDR2 is FQNEAQ (reference sequence). CDR3 length: 15 residues. This chain's CDR3 is CASSRTEGSTDTQYF. The CDR3 nucleotides read TGTGCCAGCAGCCGAACGGAGGGTAGCACAGATACGCAGTATTTT.

The rearrangement uses TRBV4-2 and TRBJ2-7, with D perhaps TRBD2 (7 bases). V was cut by 4 bases and J by 0 bases, with 16 bases left in between. The V gene's germline CDR1 is LGHNA and CDR2 YNFKEQ. CDR3 length: 16 amino acids. The CDR3 spells CASSPKLADSSYEQYF. CDR3 nucleotides: TGTGCCAGCAGCCCCAAGCTAGCGGACAGCTCCTACGAGCAGTACTTC.

The sample holds a few counts of this clonotype. The chain carries TRBV7-9 and TRBJ2-1; D is perhaps TRBD2 (6 bases). The CDR3 is 16 amino acids. Germline loops: CDR1 SEHNR, CDR2 FQNEAQ (reference sequence). V lost 3 bases and J lost 0, with 12 bases in between. The CDR3 loop is CASSLPAGNSYNEQFF. CDR3 nucleotide sequence: TGTGCCAGCAGCTTGCCAGCGGGCAACTCCTACAATGAGCAGTTCTTC.

This clonotype has at least ten counts. The chain uses TRBV20-1 and TRBJ1-4, with 9 bases matching TRBD1. Germline V gene sequence: CDR1 DFQATT, CDR2 SNEGSKA (reference sequence). V dropped 6 bases and J dropped 4; count of bases not matched to a gene: 6. This CDR3 has 14 amino acids. DNA of the CDR3: TGCAGTGCCCAAGCGGGACAGGGTAATGAAAAACTGTTTTTT. It is translated as CSAQAGQGNEKLFF.

This clonotype was found many times. The chain is built from TRBV30 and TRBJ2-2; D ambiguous. Germline CDR1 is GTSNPN and CDR2 is SVGIG (reference sequence). The germline V and J ends were trimmed by 4 bases and 12 bases, with 9 bases remaining between them. This CDR3 comprises 10 residues. This CDR3 is CAWKSTKLFF. For the CDR3, the DNA is TGTGCCTGGAAGTCGACAAAGCTGTTTTTT.

This clonotype was seen repeatedly, ten times or more. The chain carries TRBV18 and TRBJ2-1; TRBD1 matches at 9 bases. From germline, CDR1 is KGHSH and CDR2 LQKENI. This CDR3 spans 15 amino acids. Trimming took 6 bases from V and 9 from J; bases not matched to a gene: 12. CDR3 sequence (DNA): TGTGCCAGCTCGCCGGGACAGGGATGGGGAGGTGAGCAGTTCTTC. Its protein product is CASSPGQGWGGEQFF.

This clonotype was counted many times. The gene calls are TRBV28 and TRBJ1-5; TRBD1 is a possible D gene (5 bases). V was cut by 7 bases and J by 6 bases, with 22 bases left in between. The CDR3 extends over 16 amino acids. Germline CDR1 is MDHEN and CDR2 is SYDVKM. The CDR3 DNA sequence: TGTGCCAGCACCCCTTGGGGGAAAGGTCGCGTTCAGCCCCAGCATTTT. This sequence encodes CASTPWGKGRVQPQHF.

This clonotype showed up just a few times. This sequence joins TRBV12-3 or TRBV12-4 and TRBJ1-1; D remains unclear. There are 12 residues in the CDR3. Trimming shortened V by 5 bases and J by 3 bases, and 7 bases separated the two germline ends. CDR3 coding DNA: TGTGCCAGCAGTCCGCCTCACACTGAAGCTTTCTTT. Its translation is CASSPPHTEAFF.

The chain couples TRBV29-1 to TRBJ2-7; 7 positions match TRBD1. In germline, CDR1 is SQVTM, CDR2 ANQGSEA. Germline trimming cut 6 bases from V and 0 bases from J; bases unmatched to any gene: 8. This CDR3 has 14 residues. CDR3 bases: TGCAGCGTCTCGGGACAGCCGAGCTCCTACGAGCAGTACTTC. Its translation is CSVSGQPSSYEQYF.

The rearrangement uses TRBV20-1 and TRBJ1-5; D is unresolved. The V gene lost 0 bases and the J gene lost 6 bases, with 9 bases spanning the gap. Germline V gene data show CDR1 as DFQATT and CDR2 as SNEGSKA (reference sequence). The length of the CDR3 is 13 residues. The DNA of the CDR3 is TGCAGTGCTAGAGATCAACCTGGTCAGCCCCAGCATTTT. Its translation: CSARDQPGQPQHF.